These 14 T cell receptor beta chains originate from one sample sequenced in a study of T cells in Graves' hyperthyroidism and ophthalmopathy. Researchers amplified the TCR beta CDR3 regions from RNA transcripts. The primer set for the first-round RT-PCR of the TCR CDR3 was HTBI. TCRdb independently ran MiXCR on the multiplex PCR reads; one entry per CDR3 protein. The sample consists of about 350,000 distinct CDR3 sequences, around 18% of them appearing once. Sequenced: blood. Every receptor here comes from a woman aged 40 to 55 with Graves' ophthalmopathy.

This clonotype was recorded at least ten times. The genes are TRBV10-3 and TRBJ1-5, with 9 bases that match TRBD1. In germline, CDR1 is ENHRY, CDR2 SYGVKD. This CDR3 spans 15 amino acids. Trimming at V came to 4 bases and at J to 5 bases, leaving 6 bases not matched to a gene. The chain's CDR3 is CAISAGQGVDQPQHF. CDR3 DNA: TGTGCCATCAGTGCGGGACAGGGAGTCGATCAGCCCCAGCATTTT.

This clonotype was counted a single time. The chain has TRBV28 and TRBJ2-7; 13 nucleotides line up with TRBD2. Losses at the gene ends were 8 bases for V and 2 bases for J; bases not matched to a gene: 3. From germline, CDR1 is MDHEN and CDR2 SYDVKM. The CDR3 covers 14 residues. The CDR3 loop reads CASGGLAGPYEQYF. CDR3 nucleotide sequence: TGTGCCAGCGGGGGACTAGCGGGGCCCTACGAGCAGTACTTC.

This clonotype showed up many times. V usage is TRBV28 and J usage is TRBJ1-1; D ambiguous. V lost 5 bases to trimming and J lost 5 bases, with 12 bases between them. The germline CDR1 and CDR2 sequences are MDHEN and SYDVKM. The CDR3 length is 13 residues. CDR3 coding DNA: TGTGCCAGCAGTCCCCGGTATTCGACTGAAGCTTTCTTT. Amino acids: CASSPRYSTEAFF.

The chain employs TRBV20-1 and TRBJ2-5, with TRBD2 matching over 11 bases. Germline values: CDR1 DFQATT, CDR2 SNEGSKA (reference sequence). The CDR3 totals 16 residues. V was pared by 0 bases and J by 7 bases, with 10 bases of the junction left unmatched. The CDR3 loop reads CSARDPSGGPPGTQYF. The CDR3 region has the DNA TGCAGTGCTAGAGATCCTAGCGGGGGGCCTCCAGGGACCCAGTACTTC.

At least ten counts were recorded for this clonotype. The V and J genes are TRBV27 and TRBJ1-5; 7 bases line up with TRBD1. This CDR3 spans 15 amino acids. V dropped 9 bases and J dropped 0; count of bases not matched to a gene: 8. Germline CDR1 is MNHEY and CDR2 is SMNVEV (reference sequence). The CDR3, as DNA: TGTGCCAGTAAGGGACAGCCTTATAGCAATCAGCCCCAGCATTTT. Translating it yields CASKGQPYSNQPQHF.

The V gene is TRBV12-3 or TRBV12-4, the J gene TRBJ1-1; D is uncertain. V lost 6 bases, J lost 11 bases, and 25 bases lay in between. The CDR3 sequence is 15 residues long. The CDR3 nucleotides read TGTGCCAGCAGAACTCTAGGTCTTGGGCCCCGGGAGGCTTTCTTT. As protein: CASRTLGLGPREAFF.

This chain connects TRBV11-2 to TRBJ2-7; D could derive from TRBD1 or TRBD2 (5 bases each). The CDR3 length is 16 residues. V was trimmed by 2 bases and J by 3 bases, leaving 17 bases between them. The germline V gene encodes CDR1 SGHAT and CDR2 FQNNGV. Here the CDR3 DNA reads TGTGCCAGCAGCTTAAGCCGGGGCGTTCTGGACTACGAGCAGTACTTC. Translation gives CASSLSRGVLDYEQYF. The full variable domain, with the rest looked up from reference TRBV11-2 and TRBJ2-7, is EAGVAQSPRYKIIEKRQSVAFWCNPISGHATLYWYQQILGQGPKLLIQFQNNGVVDDSQLPKDRFSAERLKGVDSTLKIQPAKLEDSAVYLCASSLSRGVLDYEQYFGPGTRLTVT.

Many counts were recorded for this clonotype. The chain has TRBV6-5 and TRBJ1-5; 10 bases line up with TRBD1. Germline V gene data show CDR1 as MNHEY and CDR2 as SVGAGI. The V segment lost 5 bases and the J segment 4 bases; nucleotides outside the gene matches: 14. This CDR3 is 18 amino acids long. The CDR3 is CASSPDRGQGTQNQPQHF. In nucleotides, the CDR3 is TGTGCCAGCAGTCCCGACAGGGGGCAAGGAACCCAAAATCAGCCCCAGCATTTT.

The sample holds a few counts of this clonotype. V gene TRBV6-1 combines with J gene TRBJ1-3; perhaps TRBD1 as D (6 bases). Trimming pared 6 bases from V and 0 bases from J, leaving 18 bases between. This CDR3 has 17 residues. Germline-derived CDR1 and CDR2 are MNHNS and SASEGT. CDR3 region: CASSPSWGASSGNTIYF. The DNA of the CDR3 is TGTGCCAGCAGCCCCAGTTGGGGGGCCAGCTCTGGAAACACCATATATTTT.

This clonotype was found once. CDR3 loop: CSFWGKETQYF. CDR3 bases: TGCAGTTTTTGGGGGAAGGAGACCCAGTACTTC. The chain joins TRBV20-1 to TRBJ2-5, with D possibly being TRBD1 or TRBD2 (5 bases each). The CDR3 is 11 amino acids. Per the germline V gene, CDR1 is DFQATT and CDR2 is SNEGSKA (reference sequence). The V end lost 8 bases, the J end lost 5 bases, and 12 bases lay between the germline ends.

This clonotype was recorded many times. A read error may be the cause here, since a much bigger clone is one base away. The chain is built from TRBV24-1 and TRBJ2-7, with no clear D. Germline V gives CDR1 KGHDR, CDR2 SFDVKD. The CDR3 consists of 11 residues. CDR3 DNA sequence: TGTGCCACCAGTGATTTGCGCGAGCAGCACTTC. Translated, it gives CATSDLREQHF.

There are a few counts of this clonotype. The chain uses TRBV7-8 and TRBJ2-7, with a tentative D call TRBD2 (6 bases). Trimming took 1 base from V and 3 from J, leaving 19 bases between them. Germline V lookup: CDR1 SGHVS, CDR2 FQNEAQ. The CDR3 length is 17 residues. CDR3 sequence: CASSLVLRGGRDYEQYF. CDR3 DNA: TGTGCCAGCAGCTTAGTATTGCGGGGAGGTCGGGACTACGAGCAGTACTTC.

Ten or more counts support this clonotype. This sequence joins TRBV19 and TRBJ1-1, with D possibly TRBD1 on 5 matching bases. In germline, CDR1 is LNHDA, CDR2 SQIVND (reference sequence). V lost 3 bases and J 0 bases, leaving 8 bases between the germline ends. The CDR3 has 14 residues. The CDR3 region is CASSIDSMNTEAFF. DNA for the CDR3: TGTGCCAGTAGTATTGACAGCATGAACACTGAAGCTTTCTTT. Complete variable domain (other parts from reference TRBV19 and TRBJ1-1): DGGITQSPKYLFRKEGQNVTLSCEQNLNHDAMYWYRQDPGQGLRLIYYSQIVNDFQKGDIAEGYSVSREKKESFPLTVTSAQKNPTAFYLCASSIDSMNTEAFFGQGTRLTVV.

This clonotype was seen ten or more times. The chain is built from TRBV20-1 and TRBJ1-1; TRBD1 aligns across 9 bases. Germline CDR1 and CDR2: DFQATT and SNEGSKA (reference sequence). The CDR3 covers 15 residues. J gave up 3 bases and V 3 bases, and 8 bases lay outside the gene matches. The CDR3 region has the DNA TGCAGTGCTAGGATACAGGGGGCGGTTCACACTGAAGCTTTCTTT. It translates to CSARIQGAVHTEAFF.